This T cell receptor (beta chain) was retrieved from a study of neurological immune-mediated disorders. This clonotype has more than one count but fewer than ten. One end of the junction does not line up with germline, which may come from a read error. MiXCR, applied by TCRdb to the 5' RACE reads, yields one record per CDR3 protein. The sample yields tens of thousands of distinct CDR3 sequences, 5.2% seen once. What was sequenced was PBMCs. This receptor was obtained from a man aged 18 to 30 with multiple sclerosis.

The CDR3 spells CASSPGTVSNQPQNF. CDR3 coding DNA: TGCGCCAGCAGCCCCGGGACAGTTAGCAATCAGCCCCAGAATTTT. The rearrangement links TRBV5-1 to TRBJ1-5; 7 bases are shared with TRBD1. The germline CDR1 and CDR2 sequences are SGHRS and YFSETQ. There are 15 residues in the CDR3.